These 17 T cell receptor beta chains originate from one sample sequenced in a study of cytomegalovirus exposure and HLA in healthy donors (dated by TCRdb to 2016 to 2017). Library preparation was by the immunoSEQ multiplex PCR assay. TCRdb provides this immuneACCESS table in a form limited to in-frame rearrangements. Some clones are lacking; in checked studies, under half of them reflect an unresolved V gene, and why the rest are absent is not known. Present in this sample are about 220,000 clones, about 90% of which were seen just once. The top ten hold about 3% of the sample. The sample comprised PBMCs. The receptors here all came from a woman aged 18 to 35 in good health and CMV-seronegative.

The rearrangement uses TRBV7-6 and TRBJ2-1; TRBD2 matches 8 bases. V was pared by 5 bases and J by 0 bases, with 9 bases of the junction left unmatched. Germline values: CDR1 SGHVS, CDR2 FNYEAQ. This CDR3 has 17 residues. This chain's CDR3 is CASSQSGGRSSYNEQFF. CDR3 DNA: TGTGCCAGCAGCCAATCGGGGGGGAGGAGCTCCTACAATGAGCAGTTCTTC.

The rearrangement links TRBV30 to TRBJ1-3; D not resolved. Germline assignment: CDR1 GTSNPN and CDR2 SVGIG (reference sequence). Trimming took 0 bases from V and 0 from J, leaving 9 bases between them. The CDR3 totals 15 residues. The CDR3 here is CAWSVGEASGNTIYF. CDR3 in DNA: TGTGCCTGGAGTGTCGGCGAGGCCTCTGGAAACACCATATATTTT.

In its sample, this clone was seen once. This sequence joins TRBV27 and TRBJ1-5; no clear D. There are 17 residues in the CDR3. The V end was cut by 5 bases, the J end by 6 bases, with 23 bases between. Germline CDR1 MNHEY, CDR2 SMNVEV (reference sequence). CDR3 region: CASSPPPQRLDSQPQHF. CDR3 nucleotide sequence: TGTGCCAGCAGTCCCCCCCCGCAGCGCCTGGATAGTCAGCCCCAGCATTTT.

This chain links TRBV7-2 with TRBJ2-3; weak D call: TRBD2 (5 bases). With 4 bases removed from V and 4 bases from J, the gap between germline ends came to 18 bases. Germline CDR1 reads SGHTA; CDR2 reads FQGNSA. The CDR3 sequence is 16 residues long. The CDR3 bases are TGTGCCAGCAGCTCCCGGACTGGGTCCGGGGCAGATACGCAGTATTTT. As protein: CASSSRTGSGADTQYF.

The chain employs TRBV25-1 and TRBJ1-1; 8 nucleotides agree with TRBD1. After removal of 4 bases from V and 8 bases from J, the junction contained 6 bases not matched to a gene. CDR3 length: 13 residues. CDR1 is MGHDK and CDR2 is SYGVNS in the germline V gene. In DNA, the CDR3 is TGTGCCAGCAGTGTAACAGGGGGATGGGAAGCTTTCTTT. It is translated as CASSVTGGWEAFF.

The chain joins TRBV5-1 to TRBJ2-7; TRBD2 matches at 8 bases. Germline lookup yields CDR1 SGHRS and CDR2 YFSETQ. After removal of 2 bases from V and 7 bases from J, the junction contained 8 bases not matched to a gene. This CDR3 has 14 residues. The CDR3 sequence is CASSFDRGGREQYF. The CDR3 DNA reads TGCGCCAGCAGCTTTGACCGGGGGGGAAGGGAGCAGTACTTC. Full variable domain (rest looked up from reference TRBV5-1 and TRBJ2-7): KAGVTQTPRYLIKTRGQQVTLSCSPISGHRSVSWYQQTPGQGLQFLFEYFSETQRNKGNFPGRFSGRQFSNSRSEMNVSTLELGDSALYLCASSFDRGGREQYFGPGTRLTVT.

This clone turned up a few times. Other DNA sequences in the sample encode the same CDR3. The V and J genes are TRBV28 and TRBJ2-7; maybe TRBD2 (6 bases). The CDR3 covers 12 residues. The germline V and J ends were trimmed by 5 bases and 6 bases, with 11 bases remaining between them. Per germline, CDR1 MDHEN and CDR2 SYDVKM. The CDR3 nucleotides read TGTGCCAGCAGTCTCGGGGGAGGCGAGCAGTACTTC. This translates into CASSLGGGEQYF.

The gene calls are TRBV7-9 and TRBJ1-2; a weak D match, TRBD1 (5 bases). The germline V gene has CDR1 SEHNR and CDR2 FQNEAQ (reference sequence). This CDR3 region has 14 residues. Trimming left V 5 bases short and J 0 bases short, with 10 bases between. CDR3: CASSPPTANYGYTF. In DNA, the CDR3 is TGTGCCAGCAGCCCCCCGACAGCTAACTATGGCTACACCTTC. The complete variable domain, with remaining parts taken from reference TRBV7-9 and TRBJ1-2, reads DTGVSQNPRHKITKRGQNVTFRCDPISEHNRLYWYRQTLGQGPEFLTYFQNEAQLEKSRLLSDRFSAERPKGSFSTLEIQRTEQGDSAMYLCASSPPTANYGYTFGSGTRLTVV.

To note about this clone: One end of the junction is discordant with germline, which a read error may explain. The CDR3 coding sequence is TGTGCCAGCAGCTTAATCACTAGCGGGAGCAAAGATACGCAGTATTTT. It is translated as CASSLITSGSKDTQYF. V usage is TRBV7-9 and J usage is TRBJ2-3; 11 bases fit TRBD2. CDR1 and CDR2 from the germline V gene are SEHNR and FQNEAQ (reference sequence). This CDR3 is 16 amino acids long.

The rearrangement links TRBV19 to TRBJ2-1, with TRBD2 as a possible D gene (5 bases). There are 13 residues in the CDR3. Per germline, CDR1 LNHDA and CDR2 SQIVND (reference sequence). Trimming stripped 5 bases from V and 9 bases from J, with 14 bases between. The CDR3 loop reads CASSPTPRGEQFF. The CDR3 region has the DNA TGTGCCAGTAGTCCTACCCCCCGGGGTGAGCAGTTCTTC. Full variable domain (missing parts from reference TRBV19 and TRBJ2-1): DGGITQSPKYLFRKEGQNVTLSCEQNLNHDAMYWYRQDPGQGLRLIYYSQIVNDFQKGDIAEGYSVSREKKESFPLTVTSAQKNPTAFYLCASSPTPRGEQFFGPGTRLTVL.

CDR3 nucleotide sequence: TGCGCCAGCAGCTTGGACAGATACACTGAAGCTTTCTTT. It is translated as CASSLDRYTEAFF. This rearrangement joins TRBV5-1 to TRBJ1-1; D remains ambiguous. The CDR3 loop spans 13 amino acids. Trimming shortened V by 0 bases and J by 3 bases, and 6 bases separated the two germline ends. Germline V lookup: CDR1 SGHRS, CDR2 YFSETQ.

This chain joins TRBV5-1 and TRBJ2-1, with 12 bases aligning to TRBD2. CDR3 length: 14 amino acids. V lost 3 bases, J lost 9 bases, and 4 bases stayed unmatched. Looked up from germline, CDR1 is SGHRS and CDR2 is YFSETQ. CDR3 bases: TGCGCCAGCAGCTCGACTAGCGGGAGAATTGAGCAGTTCTTC. Its protein product is CASSSTSGRIEQFF.

In this sample, this clone turned up once. V gene TRBV30 combines with J gene TRBJ1-5; tentatively, D is TRBD1 (5 bases). The germline gives CDR1 GTSNPN, CDR2 SVGIG (reference sequence). The CDR3 totals 12 residues. V was shortened by 8 bases and J by 4 bases, with 12 bases between the two germline ends. The DNA for the CDR3 is TGTGCCATGGACACCTTGAATCAGCCCCAGCATTTT. Amino acid sequence: CAMDTLNQPQHF.

This clone was picked up one time. J is TRBJ2-7 and V is TRBV7-8; D is unresolved. This CDR3 comprises 15 residues. Germline V gene lookup returns CDR1 SGHVS and CDR2 FQNEAQ. The V end lost 5 bases, the J end lost 1 base, and 15 bases lay between the germline ends. DNA of the CDR3: TGTGCCAGCAGCCGAGGTGATCTTGGATCCTACGAGCAGTACTTC. Residues: CASSRGDLGSYEQYF. Using reference TRBV7-8 and TRBJ2-7 for the parts outside the CDR3, the full variable domain is GAGVSQSPRYKVAKRGQDVALRCDPISGHVSLFWYQQALGQGPEFLTYFQNEAQLDKSGLPSDRFFAERPEGSVSTLKIQRTQQEDSAVYLCASSRGDLGSYEQYFGPGTRLTVT.

This rearrangement joins TRBV28 to TRBJ1-5; 9 bases map to TRBD1. The CDR3 consists of 15 residues. Trimming cost V 6 bases and J 7 bases; bases outside gene matches: 10. Germline V gene sequence: CDR1 MDHEN, CDR2 SYDVKM. Written as DNA, the CDR3 is TGTGCCAGCAGGGAACAGGGGGCTGCAGGGCAGCCCCAGCATTTT. This sequence encodes CASREQGAAGQPQHF. The full variable domain, its missing parts supplied by reference TRBV28 and TRBJ1-5, is DVKVTQSSRYLVKRTGEKVFLECVQDMDHENMFWYRQDPGLGLRLIYFSYDVKMKEKGDIPEGYSVSREKKERFSLILESASTNQTSMYLCASREQGAAGQPQHFGDGTRLSIL.

This chain links TRBV4-3 with TRBJ1-1; maybe TRBD1 (5 bases). CDR3 length: 16 residues. The V end was cut by 3 bases, the J end by 1 base, with 15 bases between. The germline CDR1 and CDR2 sequences are LGHNA and YSLEER. CDR3 sequence (DNA): TGCGCCAGCAGCCAGCGTGCGCAGGGAGGGAACACTGAAGCTTTCTTT. Translating gives CASSQRAQGGNTEAFF.

The gene calls are TRBV5-6 and TRBJ2-6; D perhaps matches TRBD1 (6 bases). In germline, CDR1 is SGHDT, CDR2 YYEEEE. The CDR3 consists of 16 residues. V was clipped by 2 bases and J by 2 bases, with 11 bases between them. This chain's CDR3 is CASSLVRDTGANVLTF. CDR3 bases: TGTGCCAGCAGCTTAGTGAGGGACACTGGGGCCAACGTCCTGACTTTC.